This T cell receptor (beta chain) came from a study of identical twins. This clonotype has a single count. The junction differs from germline at one of its ends, possibly a read error. TCRdb re-analysed the 5' RACE reads in MiXCR, keeping a single row per CDR3 protein. This sample carries some 730,000 distinct CDR3 sequences, approximately 18% of them seen once, and the ten largest clones take roughly 14%. The CDR3 has 11 amino acids. This same sample was also taken into another study, of T cells expressing NK-cell markers.

The clonotype was recovered from a young woman in good health. This chain links TRBV12-3 or TRBV12-4 with TRBJ2-1; D possibly matches TRBD1 or TRBD2 (5 bases each). The specimen was PBMCs. The CDR3 nucleotides are TGTGCCAGCAGTGGGACGGTGGACGGAGTCTTC. It codes for CASSGTVDGVF.